A selection of T cell receptor beta chains follows, all from one sample in a study of T cells in localized non-small cell lung cancer. Using immunoSEQ multiplex PCR, the repertoire was profiled, and TCRdb retains in-frame clones only, with some absent. This sample carries roughly 32,000 clones, approximately 85% of them seen once, and the ten largest clones take roughly 4%. Specimen: peripheral blood mononuclear cells, collected before any cancer treatment. The receptors stem from a woman aged 40-69 years with stage III lung adenocarcinoma. Each CDR3 is given without its conserved first and last residue. The order of the fields is CDR3 length, V gene, J gene, clone size, CDR3 protein. Clone size is given for some rows only: seen once, a few or many times, or a class if the clone is expanded.

length: 14; V: TRBV7-2; J: TRBJ1-2; size: -; CDR3: ASSLGPTAVNGGYT
length: 12; V: TRBV7-2; J: TRBJ2-7; size: -; CDR3: ASSLGRGTYEQY
length: 11; V: TRBV30; J: TRBJ1-1; size: -; CDR3: AWSHQENTEAF
length: 11; V: TRBV5-1; J: TRBJ1-1; size: -; CDR3: ASSLNSNTEAF
length: 14; V: TRBV5-4; J: TRBJ2-1; size: -; CDR3: ASTQSGTRPYNEQF
length: 13; V: TRBV4-1; J: TRBJ1-1; size: -; CDR3: ASSQSLIGNTEAF
length: 14; V: TRBV19; J: TRBJ1-5; size: once; CDR3: ASSPQTGGRNQPQH
length: 9; V: TRBV20-1; J: TRBJ2-5; size: -; CDR3: SAEDQETQY
length: 11; V: TRBV4-2; J: TRBJ2-5; size: -; CDR3: ASSQDWRETQY
length: 13; V: TRBV5-1; J: TRBJ2-7; size: -; CDR3: ASSLVSGTAYEQY
length: 10; V: TRBV5-6; J: TRBJ2-5; size: -; CDR3: ASGQAQETQY
length: 14; V: TRBV18; J: TRBJ2-6; size: -; CDR3: ASSRDRGAGANVLT
length: 14; V: TRBV6-1; J: TRBJ1-5; size: -; CDR3: ASSDDDPSGNQPQH
length: 14; V: TRBV5-1; J: TRBJ1-3; size: -; CDR3: ASSLGPTGTGNTIY
length: 12; V: TRBV11-2; J: TRBJ1-1; size: -; CDR3: ASSLDTGYTEAF
length: 11; V: TRBV7-9; J: TRBJ2-7; size: -; CDR3: ASSLTTSSKQY
length: 13; V: TRBV6-8; J: TRBJ1-2; size: -; CDR3: ASSYSELANYGYT
length: 14; V: TRBV7-9; J: TRBJ1-3; size: -; CDR3: ASSLVDSFSGNTIY
length: 11; V: TRBV5-1; J: TRBJ1-3; size: once; CDR3: ASSSSSGNTIY
length: 15; V: TRBV14; J: TRBJ2-1; size: -; CDR3: ASSEAGWLGSYNEQF
length: 13; V: TRBV19; J: TRBJ2-5; size: -; CDR3: ATGDRITSGETQY
length: 10; V: TRBV30; J: TRBJ2-2; size: -; CDR3: AGQEGSGELF
length: 12; V: TRBV5-1; J: TRBJ1-2; size: -; CDR3: ASSPQGERYGYT